In its sample, the clone carrying this T cell receptor beta chain was seen a few times. Its antigen remains unidentified. This record belongs to a study of T cells in localized non-small cell lung cancer. Profiling relied on immunoSEQ multiplex PCR, and the TCRdb table lists in-frame clones only, not all of them. The table has 26,000 or so clones, less than 90% seen once. Per the germline V gene, CDR1 is SEHNR and CDR2 is FQNEAQ (reference sequence). The CDR3 totals 13 residues. The V segment lost 7 bases and the J segment 8 bases; nucleotides outside the gene matches: 4. General study results and limits: Uninvolved adjacent lung had the highest recorded T cell clonality, with tumor below it.

The TCR comes from a female donor older than 55 with stage I lung adenocarcinoma. The material was peripheral blood, obtained before any cancer treatment. J is TRBJ1-4 and V is TRBV7-9, with 10 bases fitting TRBD1. CDR3 protein: CASTGQGGEKLFF. The CDR3 region has the DNA TGTGCCAGCACTGGACAGGGGGGCGAAAAACTGTTTTTT. The entire variable domain, with the rest obtained from reference TRBV7-9 and TRBJ1-4, is as follows: DTGVSQNPRHKITKRGQNVTFRCDPISEHNRLYWYRQTLGQGPEFLTYFQNEAQLEKSRLLSDRFSAERPKGSFSTLEIQRTEQGDSAMYLCASTGQGGEKLFFGSGTQLSVL.